The rows below give T cell receptor beta chains drawn from one sample of a study of T cell responses to AZD1222 COVID-19 vaccine. Here immunoSEQ multiplex PCR was the method, and the copy in TCRdb shows in-frame clones only, minus some. Of roughly 140,000 clones in the sample, around 90% were seen once. Sequencing used peripheral blood, obtained on day 0 of MenACWY control vaccination. These receptor sequences come from an adult in good health. Each CDR3 is given with its conserved first and last residue. Each record gives: V gene, clone size, D gene, J gene, CDR3 protein, CDR3 DNA. The D gene is left open where the match is weak. The size entry is marked missing in some rows and otherwise reads once, few, many or a size class.

>TRBV6-5|.|TRBD1|TRBJ1-5
CASRGQGGQPQHF
TGTGCCAGCAGAGGACAGGGTGGTCAGCCCCAGCATTTT
>TRBV3-1/TRBV3-2|.|TRBD2|TRBJ2-2
CASSQISGGANTGELFF
TGTGCCAGCAGCCAAATCAGCGGGGGAGCGAACACCGGGGAGCTGTTTTTT
>TRBV5-1|.|.|TRBJ2-7
CASSLRGYEQYF
TGCGCCAGCAGCTTGAGAGGATACGAGCAGTACTTC
>TRBV6-5|.|TRBD1|TRBJ1-1
CASSKTGDTEAFF
TGTGCCAGCAGTAAGACAGGGGACACTGAAGCTTTCTTT
>TRBV28|.|.|TRBJ1-2
CASSWPQGGGYTF
TGTGCCAGCAGTTGGCCACAGGGCGGTGGCTACACCTTC
>TRBV5-1|.|.|TRBJ1-2
CASSLDRLDYGYTF
TGCGCCAGCAGCTTGGACAGGCTGGACTATGGCTACACCTTC
>TRBV5-1|.|.|TRBJ2-1
CASSLGSSSYNEQFF
TGCGCCAGCAGCTTAGGGTCGTCCTCCTACAATGAGCAGTTCTTC
>TRBV18|once|.|TRBJ1-3
CASSPGVSSGNTIYF
TGTGCCAGCTCACCAGGCGTGAGCTCTGGAAACACCATATATTTT
>TRBV7-2|.|TRBD1|TRBJ1-5
CASSGQGGTNQPQHF
TGTGCCAGCAGCGGACAGGGAGGTACTAATCAGCCCCAGCATTTT
>TRBV20-1|once|.|TRBJ2-7
CSALKVGGQYF
TGCAGTGCCCTTAAGGTGGGGGGGCAGTACTTC
>TRBV4-1|.|.|TRBJ1-2
CASSREVFNYGYTF
TGCGCCAGCAGCCGCGAGGTATTCAACTATGGCTACACCTTC
>TRBV7-3|few|TRBD2|TRBJ2-1
CASSFSGGAVGEQFF
TGTGCCAGCAGCTTTAGCGGGGGGGCCGTGGGTGAGCAGTTCTTC
>TRBV11-2|few|.|TRBJ1-6
CASSQPGVEFSPLHF
TGTGCCAGCAGCCAACCAGGGGTCGAGTTTTCACCCCTCCACTTT
>TRBV28|.|TRBD2|TRBJ2-1
CASSSIAGAYNEQFF
TGTGCCAGCAGTTCCATAGCGGGGGCTTACAATGAGCAGTTCTTC
>TRBV20-1|.|.|TRBJ1-5
CSASVFDQPQHF
TGCAGTGCTAGTGTGTTTGATCAGCCCCAGCATTTT
>TRBV9|.|.|TRBJ1-1
CASSVVPDGTEAFF
TGTGCCAGCAGCGTAGTCCCCGACGGAACAGAAGCTTTCTTT
>TRBV19|.|.|TRBJ2-1
CASSIATSWTNEQFF
TGTGCCAGTAGTATAGCTACTTCTTGGACCAATGAGCAGTTCTTC
>TRBV21-1|.|.|TRBJ2-1
CASSKGTSGSNEQFF
TGTGCCAGCAGCAAAGGGACTAGCGGGAGCAATGAGCAGTTCTTC
>TRBV27|.|.|TRBJ2-5
CASSPKWGVKTQYF
TGTGCCAGCAGCCCCAAGTGGGGGGTTAAGACCCAGTACTTC
>TRBV30|.|.|TRBJ1-5
CAWSLGSNQPQHF
TGTGCCTGGAGTCTTGGGTCCAATCAGCCCCAGCATTTT
>TRBV9|.|.|TRBJ1-6
CASSAMGSQNSPLHF
TGTGCCAGCAGCGCCATGGGCAGCCAGAATTCACCCCTCCACTTT
>TRBV5-1|few|TRBD1|TRBJ2-5
CASSPRPGQGTETQYF
TGCGCCAGCAGCCCAAGACCGGGACAGGGGACAGAGACCCAGTACTTC
>TRBV5-1|.|.|TRBJ1-2
CASSLGGAGSLPYGYTF
TGCGCCAGCAGCTTGGGAGGGGCAGGGTCTTTACCCTATGGCTACACCTTC
>TRBV7-2|.|.|TRBJ2-2
CASSWDAPGTGELFF
TGTGCCAGCAGCTGGGACGCCCCTGGCACCGGGGAGCTGTTTTTT
>TRBV6-5|.|.|TRBJ1-1
CASRAPSLGTEAFF
TGTGCCAGCAGGGCCCCTAGCTTAGGCACTGAAGCTTTCTTT
>TRBV19|.|.|TRBJ1-2
CASSPPTGLDGYTF
TGTGCCAGTAGTCCGCCCACAGGGTTAGATGGCTACACCTTC
>TRBV6-5|.|.|TRBJ2-5
CASTQGREETQYF
TGTGCCAGCACTCAGGGGAGGGAAGAGACCCAGTACTTC
>TRBV6-5|.|TRBD1|TRBJ1-2
CASSSDRAPYGYTF
TGTGCCAGCAGTTCAGACAGGGCCCCCTATGGCTACACCTTC
>TRBV29-1|.|.|TRBJ2-5
CSVAQETQYF
TGCAGCGTTGCCCAAGAGACCCAGTACTTC
>TRBV6-1|.|.|TRBJ2-7
CASSEAGRYEQYF
TGTGCCAGCAGTGAAGCCGGCCGCTACGAGCAGTACTTC
>TRBV5-1|.|TRBD2|TRBJ2-1
CASSDRGSGVDEQFF
TGCGCCAGCAGCGATCGGGGGAGCGGGGTAGATGAGCAGTTCTTC
>TRBV27|.|TRBD1|TRBJ2-5
CASSLARGQETQYF
TGTGCCAGCAGTTTGGCCAGGGGGCAAGAGACCCAGTACTTC
>TRBV7-2|.|TRBD1|TRBJ1-5
CASSWAGTGGDQPQHF
TGTGCCAGCAGCTGGGCCGGGACAGGGGGCGATCAGCCCCAGCATTTT
>TRBV4-2|.|.|TRBJ1-5
CASSQGQASNQPQHF
TGTGCCAGCAGCCAAGGACAGGCGAGCAATCAGCCCCAGCATTTT
>TRBV30|.|TRBD2|TRBJ2-3
CAWSPAGVTDTQYF
TGTGCCTGGAGTCCGGCGGGGGTGACAGATACGCAGTATTTT
>TRBV5-4|.|.|TRBJ1-1
CASSLYGLNTEAFF
TGTGCCAGCAGCTTGTACGGGTTGAACACTGAAGCTTTCTTT
>TRBV27|.|TRBD1|TRBJ2-3
CASSRGLGQAQDTQYF
TGTGCCAGCAGTCGTGGTTTGGGACAGGCGCAAGATACGCAGTATTTT
>TRBV4-2|.|.|TRBJ2-2
CASSQDRGTGELFF
TGTGCCAGCAGCCAAGATCGGGGCACCGGGGAGCTGTTTTTT
>TRBV7-9|.|.|TRBJ2-1
CASSLARVRPPRIYNEQFF
TGTGCCAGCAGCTTAGCGCGCGTCAGGCCGCCGAGGATCTACAATGAGCAGTTCTTC
>TRBV28|.|TRBD2|TRBJ2-1
CASSSSGGFANEQFF
TGTGCCAGCAGTTCTAGCGGGGGATTCGCAAATGAGCAGTTCTTC
>TRBV24-1|.|TRBD1|TRBJ1-1
CATSDPPEGATEAFF
TGTGCCACCAGTGATCCCCCCGAGGGGGCCACTGAAGCTTTCTTT
>TRBV10-1|.|.|TRBJ2-7
CASSESTAGVYEQYF
TGCGCCAGCAGTGAGTCGACTGCAGGGGTGTACGAGCAGTACTTC
>TRBV9|.|.|TRBJ2-2
CASSTFGGSNTGELFF
TGTGCCAGCAGCACCTTCGGCGGATCGAACACCGGGGAGCTGTTTTTT
>TRBV2|once|.|TRBJ1-2
CASSVQTAYGYTF
TGTGCCAGCAGTGTCCAGACCGCCTATGGCTACACCTTC
>TRBV5-8|.|.|TRBJ1-5
CASSLNSEMPQHF
TGTGCCAGCAGCTTGAATTCAGAAATGCCCCAGCATTTT
>TRBV3-1/TRBV3-2|.|.|TRBJ1-4
CASSLQGTTNEKLFF
TGTGCCAGCAGCCTCCAGGGCACGACTAATGAAAAACTGTTTTTT
>TRBV5-4|.|.|TRBJ2-3
CASSPTGSRTDTQYF
TGTGCCAGCAGCCCAACAGGGAGTAGAACAGATACGCAGTATTTT
>TRBV5-5|.|.|TRBJ1-2
CASSLSENYGYTF
TGTGCCAGCAGCTTGTCGGAAAACTATGGCTACACCTTC
>TRBV5-8|.|TRBD1|TRBJ2-2
CASSLLQGAVTGELFF
TGTGCCAGCAGCTTGTTACAGGGGGCCGTAACCGGGGAGCTGTTTTTT